The present T cell receptor (beta chain) was sequenced within a study of cytomegalovirus exposure and HLA in healthy donors. Whole-study results and caveats: Cytomegalovirus-associated TCR beta chains were listed, numbering 164. According to reports, the classifier identified cytomegalovirus status with high specificity and sensitivity. In a later analysis, first-cohort TCR clusters were found to tend to co-occur in the 100 to 150 validation repertoires.

On this clone itself: Its matching antigen is unknown.

CDR1 is MNHEY, CDR2 SMNVEV, per germline (reference sequence). Trimming shortened V by 2 bases and J by 9 bases, and 14 bases separated the two germline ends. This CDR3 contains 14 residues. Produced via immunoSEQ multiplex PCR; TCRdb's table is partial and in-frame only. This sample carries some 60,000 clones, 90% to 97% of them seen once, and the ten largest clones take approximately 0.94%. This TCR was recovered from a man aged 18 to 29 in good health and CMV-seronegative. The chain uses TRBV27 and TRBJ2-1; possible D gene TRBD2, 7 bases. Specimen: PBMCs. CDR3 coding DNA: TGTGCCAGCAGTTTACTAGGGGGGGGATTTGAGCAGTTCTTC. The encoded protein is CASSLLGGGFEQFF.